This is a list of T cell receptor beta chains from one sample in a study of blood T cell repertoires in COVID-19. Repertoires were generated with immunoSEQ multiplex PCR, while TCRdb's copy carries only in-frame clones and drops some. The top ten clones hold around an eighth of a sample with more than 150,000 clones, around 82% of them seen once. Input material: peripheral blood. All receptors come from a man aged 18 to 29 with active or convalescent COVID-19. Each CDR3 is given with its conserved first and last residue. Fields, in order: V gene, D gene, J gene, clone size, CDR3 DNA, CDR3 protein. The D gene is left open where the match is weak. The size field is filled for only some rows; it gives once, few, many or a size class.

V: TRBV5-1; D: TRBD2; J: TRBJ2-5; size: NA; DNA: TGCGCCAGCAGCTTGGCCGGGACTAGCGGGGGGGCCTCCCAAGAGACCCAGTACTTC; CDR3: CASSLAGTSGGASQETQYF
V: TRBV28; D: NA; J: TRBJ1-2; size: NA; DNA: TGTGCCAGCAGTTTGCAGCGTGGCTACACCTTC; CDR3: CASSLQRGYTF
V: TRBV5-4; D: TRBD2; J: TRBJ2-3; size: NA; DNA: TGTGCCAGCAGCTTGGGACTAGCGGGGACAGATACGCAGTATTTT; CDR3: CASSLGLAGTDTQYF
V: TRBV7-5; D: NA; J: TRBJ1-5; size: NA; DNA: TGTGTCAGAAGCTTGAGGCCTATTCCCCAGCATTTT; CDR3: CVRSLRPIPQHF
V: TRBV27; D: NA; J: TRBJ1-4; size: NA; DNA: TGTGCCAGCAGTTTATCGGGAGCATGGGCCTCAGGTGAAAAACTGTTTTTT; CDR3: CASSLSGAWASGEKLFF
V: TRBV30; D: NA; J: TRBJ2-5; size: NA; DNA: TGTGCCTGGAGTGTTGGGCAGACAGGCCAAGAGACCCAGTACTTC; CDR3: CAWSVGQTGQETQYF
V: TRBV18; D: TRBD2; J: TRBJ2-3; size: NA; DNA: TGTGCCAGCTCACCTACCCCTAGCGGGGTTACAGATACGCAGTATTTT; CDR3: CASSPTPSGVTDTQYF
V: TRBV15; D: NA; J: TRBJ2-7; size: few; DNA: TGTGCCACCAGCAGAGATGGGGTGGCGGGGCAGTACTTC; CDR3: CATSRDGVAGQYF
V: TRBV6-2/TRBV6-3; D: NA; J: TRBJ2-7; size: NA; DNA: TGTGCCAGCAGTCTAGTCCTAACCTACGAGCAGTACTTC; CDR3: CASSLVLTYEQYF
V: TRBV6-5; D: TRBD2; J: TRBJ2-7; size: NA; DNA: TGTGCCACCGGGACTAACCACTACGAGCAGTACTTC; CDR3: CATGTNHYEQYF
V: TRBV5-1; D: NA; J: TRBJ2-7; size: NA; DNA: TGCGCCAGCAGCTCGGGACACGCGAGCTCCTACGAGCAGTACTTC; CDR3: CASSSGHASSYEQYF
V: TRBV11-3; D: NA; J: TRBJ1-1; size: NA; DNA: TGTGCCAGCAGCTTAGAGGGTTCAGGCACTGAAGCTTTCTTT; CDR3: CASSLEGSGTEAFF
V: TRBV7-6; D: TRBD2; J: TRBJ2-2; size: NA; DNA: TGTGCCAGCAGCCCTAAGACTAGCGGGAGGGGAGCCGGGGAGCTGTTTTTT; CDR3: CASSPKTSGRGAGELFF
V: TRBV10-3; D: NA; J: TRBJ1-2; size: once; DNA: TGTGCCATCAGTGCGGACAGCCTCTATGGCTACACCTTC; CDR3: CAISADSLYGYTF
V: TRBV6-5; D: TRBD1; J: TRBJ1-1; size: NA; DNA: TGTGCCAGCAGCGACGACAGGGTTGAGACTTTCTTT; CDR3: CASSDDRVETFF
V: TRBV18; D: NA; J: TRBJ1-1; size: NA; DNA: TGTGCCAGCTCACCAAGTCGAGAGATTAACACTGAAGCTTTCTTT; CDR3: CASSPSREINTEAFF
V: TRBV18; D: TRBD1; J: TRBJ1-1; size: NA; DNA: TGTGCCAGCTCGCGCCGGGACAGAGGCACTGAAGCTTTCTTT; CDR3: CASSRRDRGTEAFF
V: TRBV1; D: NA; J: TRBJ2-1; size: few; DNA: TGCACCAGCAGCCAAGATGCTAGCGGGGGGGATGCCCACAATGAGCAGTTCTTC; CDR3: CTSSQDASGGDAHNEQFF
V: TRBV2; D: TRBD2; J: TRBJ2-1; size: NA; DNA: TGTGCCAGCAGTGAGGGGGTGGAAGCTAGCGGGGTAACCTACAATGAGCAGTTCTTC; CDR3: CASSEGVEASGVTYNEQFF
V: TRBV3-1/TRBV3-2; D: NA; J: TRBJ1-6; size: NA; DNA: TGTGCCAGCAGCTCAGGACACCCAAATTATCCCCTCCACTTT; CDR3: CASSSGHPNYPLHF
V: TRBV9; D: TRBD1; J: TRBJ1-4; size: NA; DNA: TGTGCCAGCAGCGGACAGGGGGGTGGTGAAAAACTGTTTTTT; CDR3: CASSGQGGGEKLFF
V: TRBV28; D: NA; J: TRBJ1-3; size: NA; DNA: TGTGCCAGCAGGCCGGGAGTCTCTGGAAACACCATATATTTT; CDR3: CASRPGVSGNTIYF
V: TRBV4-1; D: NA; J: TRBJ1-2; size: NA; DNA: TGCGCCAGCAGCCAAGATGGGGGGATCTATGGCTACACCTTC; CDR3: CASSQDGGIYGYTF
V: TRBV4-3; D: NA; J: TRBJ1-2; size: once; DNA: TGCGCCAGCAGCCAAGGGACAGTTGACTATGGCTACACCTTC; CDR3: CASSQGTVDYGYTF
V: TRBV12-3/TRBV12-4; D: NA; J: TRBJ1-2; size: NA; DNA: TGTGCCAGCAGCCCTCAACAGAACTATGGCTACACCTTC; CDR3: CASSPQQNYGYTF
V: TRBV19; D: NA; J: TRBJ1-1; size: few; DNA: TGTGCCAGTAGTATAACGAGTGTGTACACTGAAGCTTTCTTT; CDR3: CASSITSVYTEAFF
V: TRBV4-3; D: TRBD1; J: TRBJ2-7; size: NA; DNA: TGCGCCAGCAGCCGCCTGACAGGGGGTCCCTACGAGCAGTACTTC; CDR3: CASSRLTGGPYEQYF
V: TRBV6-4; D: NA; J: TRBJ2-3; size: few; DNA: TGTGCCAGCAGTGACTCGAGGGAGACAGATACGCAGTATTTT; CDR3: CASSDSRETDTQYF
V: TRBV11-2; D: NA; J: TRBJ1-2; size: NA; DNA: TGTGCCAGCAGCTTAGTTAGCGGTATAAACTATGGCTACACCTTC; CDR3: CASSLVSGINYGYTF
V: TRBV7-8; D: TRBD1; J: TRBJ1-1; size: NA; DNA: TGTGCCAGCAGCCCCAGAGACTCAGGGGGCGCGAGTGAAGCTTTCTTT; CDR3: CASSPRDSGGASEAFF
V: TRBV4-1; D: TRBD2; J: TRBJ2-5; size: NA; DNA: TGCGCCAGCAGCCGTAGCGGGGGGGCCAAGCAAGAGACCCAGTACTTC; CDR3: CASSRSGGAKQETQYF
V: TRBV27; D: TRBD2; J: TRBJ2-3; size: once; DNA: TGTGCCAGTCGACTAGCGGGGGGGCGAGATACGCAGTATTTT; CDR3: CASRLAGGRDTQYF
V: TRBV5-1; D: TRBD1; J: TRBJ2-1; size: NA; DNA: TGCGCCAGCAGCTCGGACAGGGAAGCTTACAATGAGCAGTTCTTC; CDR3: CASSSDREAYNEQFF
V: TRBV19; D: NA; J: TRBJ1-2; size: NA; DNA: TGTGCCAGTAGACCGAATGGGGGGGGAAACTATGGCTACACCTTC; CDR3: CASRPNGGGNYGYTF
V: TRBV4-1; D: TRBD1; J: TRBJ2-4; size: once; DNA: TGCGCCAGCAGCGACAGGGACCTAGCCAAAAACATTCAGTACTTC; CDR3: CASSDRDLAKNIQYF
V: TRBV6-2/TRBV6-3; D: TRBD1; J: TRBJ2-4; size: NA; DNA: TGTGCCAGCAGTGCCTATGGACAGGGGGCAATCACGGCCAAAAACATTCAGTACTTC; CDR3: CASSAYGQGAITAKNIQYF
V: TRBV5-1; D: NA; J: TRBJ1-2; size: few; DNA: TGCGCCAGCAGGGACAATAACTATGGCTACACCTTC; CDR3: CASRDNNYGYTF
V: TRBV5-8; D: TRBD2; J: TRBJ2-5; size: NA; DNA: TGTGCCAGCAGCTCGGGACTAGCGGACCAAGAGACCCAGTACTTC; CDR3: CASSSGLADQETQYF
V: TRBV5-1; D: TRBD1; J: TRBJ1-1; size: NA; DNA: TGCGCCAGCAGCCTCGGGTCCGACAGGGGGCTTAACACTGAAGCTTTCTTT; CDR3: CASSLGSDRGLNTEAFF
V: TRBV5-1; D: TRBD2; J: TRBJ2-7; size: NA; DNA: TGCGCCAGCAGCTTAAGCGGGAGTTTCGAGCAGTACTTC; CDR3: CASSLSGSFEQYF
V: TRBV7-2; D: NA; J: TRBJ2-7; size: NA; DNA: TGTGCCAGCAGCTTAAAGACAGGCTCCTACGAGCAGTACTTC; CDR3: CASSLKTGSYEQYF
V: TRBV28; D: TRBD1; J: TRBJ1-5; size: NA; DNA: TGTGCCGGGGGACAGCTTAATCAGCCCCAGCATTTT; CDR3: CAGGQLNQPQHF
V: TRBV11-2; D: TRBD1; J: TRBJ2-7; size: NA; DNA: TGTGCCAGCAGCCCTATCGGACAGGGGGCCTACGAGCAGTACTTC; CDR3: CASSPIGQGAYEQYF
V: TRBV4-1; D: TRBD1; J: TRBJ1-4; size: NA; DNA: TGCGCCAGCAGCTCTCCGGGACAGCTTAATGAAAAACTGTTTTTT; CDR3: CASSSPGQLNEKLFF
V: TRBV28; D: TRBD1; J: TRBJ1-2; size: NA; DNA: TGTGCCAGCAGTTTTATGGAAGTTTTTGGCCGACAGGGAATGGATGGCTACACCTTC; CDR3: CASSFMEVFGRQGMDGYTF
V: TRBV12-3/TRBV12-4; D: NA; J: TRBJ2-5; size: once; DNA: TGTGCCAGCAGTCCCAGGGGGGTAGCCCAGTACTTC; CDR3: CASSPRGVAQYF
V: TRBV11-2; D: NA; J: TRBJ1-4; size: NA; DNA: TGTGCCAGCAGCTTAATTCAGGTCGGTGCAACTAATGAAAAACTGTTTTTT; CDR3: CASSLIQVGATNEKLFF
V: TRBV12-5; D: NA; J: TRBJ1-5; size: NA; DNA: TGTGCTAGTGGTGGGGAGTATCACAATCAGCCCCAGCATTTT; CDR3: CASGGEYHNQPQHF
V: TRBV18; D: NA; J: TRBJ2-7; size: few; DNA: TGTGCCAGCTCAGAAACCGGACTATCGGGCGAGCAGTACTTC; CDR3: CASSETGLSGEQYF